The 9 T cell receptor beta chains in this list originate from one sample, sequenced in a study of shared clonotypes between healthy human individuals. CD45RO-negative, CCR7-positively selected cells formed the naive CD8 fraction, excluding terminally differentiated effector memory CD45RA+ cells. This table comes from immunoSEQ multiplex PCR, and its TCRdb copy is limited to in-frame clones, with some not included. This sample carries approximately 1.9 million clones, around 93% of them seen once, and the ten largest clones take approximately 1.7%. Sequenced sample: naive CD8+ T cells from PBMCs. Every receptor here comes from a man aged 18 to 29 in good health. Some clones in this sample may be carry-over from other donors' samples.

The rearrangement joins TRBV5-1 to TRBJ2-7, with TRBD2 as a possible D gene (6 bases). The ends were cut back, 1 base at V and 4 bases at J, with 27 bases in the middle. The CDR3 covers 19 residues. Germline loops: CDR1 SGHRS, CDR2 YFSETQ. CDR3 coding DNA: TGCGCCAGCAGCTTGTTGGGGGGACTGGGACGGGCCCCGGGGTACGAGCAGTACTTC. Translation gives CASSLLGGLGRAPGYEQYF.

V and J are TRBV6-5 and TRBJ2-3, with a tentative D call TRBD2 (6 bases). The germline V and J ends were trimmed by 2 bases and 1 base, with 13 bases remaining between them. Per germline, CDR1 MNHEY and CDR2 SVGAGI. The CDR3 is 16 amino acids. The CDR3 loop reads CASSYVGGVGTDTQYF. CDR3 bases: TGTGCCAGCAGTTACGTCGGAGGGGTGGGCACAGATACGCAGTATTTT.

The CDR3, as DNA: TGTGCCAGCAGCTTGGCCTCCAGGGGGTACACTGAAGCTTTCTTT. As protein: CASSLASRGYTEAFF. The chain couples TRBV5-6 to TRBJ1-1, with 7 bases aligning to TRBD1. Germline V gene lookup returns CDR1 SGHDT and CDR2 YYEEEE. V was pared by 0 bases and J by 3 bases, with 5 bases of the junction left unmatched. This CDR3 spans 15 amino acids.

The CDR3 region is CASSSASGLAKNIQYF. In nucleotides, the CDR3 is TGTGCCAGCAGCTCCGCTAGCGGACTAGCCAAAAACATTCAGTACTTC. V and J are TRBV9 and TRBJ2-4; 7 bases line up with TRBD2. The CDR3 runs 16 residues. Germline loops: CDR1 SGDLS, CDR2 YYNGEE. J was trimmed by 0 bases and V by 4 bases; bases with no gene match: 7.

The V call is TRBV7-9, the J call TRBJ2-2; no clear D. The CDR3 is 14 amino acids. CDR1 SEHNR and CDR2 FQNEAQ come from the germline V gene (reference sequence). V was trimmed by 1 base and J by 6 bases, leaving 9 bases between them. CDR3: CASSLVQTPGELFF. DNA for the CDR3: TGTGCCAGCAGCTTAGTACAGACACCCGGGGAGCTGTTTTTT. The variable domain in full, completed from reference TRBV7-9 and TRBJ2-2, reads DTGVSQNPRHKITKRGQNVTFRCDPISEHNRLYWYRQTLGQGPEFLTYFQNEAQLEKSRLLSDRFSAERPKGSFSTLEIQRTEQGDSAMYLCASSLVQTPGELFFGEGSRLTVL.

V is TRBV2 and J is TRBJ2-1; D call uncertain. Trimming pared 6 bases from V and 6 bases from J, leaving 9 bases between. The CDR3 contains 12 residues. CDR1 is SNHLY and CDR2 is FYNNEI in the germline V gene. The CDR3 is CASRVPSNEQFF. The CDR3 nucleotides are TGTGCCAGCAGGGTGCCCAGCAATGAGCAGTTCTTC.

The chain joins TRBV2 to TRBJ2-5; the D is unclear. Germline assignment: CDR1 SNHLY and CDR2 FYNNEI. Trimming took off 4 bases at V and 5 bases at J, with 11 bases between the two ends. CDR3 length: 13 amino acids. CDR3 region: CASSGGYGETQYF. CDR3 bases: TGTGCCAGCAGTGGAGGATATGGTGAGACCCAGTACTTC.

The chain has TRBV13 and TRBJ1-1; no clear D gene. CDR3 length: 13 amino acids. With 5 bases removed from V and 5 bases from J, the gap between germline ends came to 12 bases. Germline V gene data show CDR1 as PRHDT and CDR2 as FYEKMQ (reference sequence). The CDR3 region is CASSAGPQTEAFF. Written as DNA, the CDR3 is TGTGCCAGCAGCGCGGGCCCCCAGACTGAAGCTTTCTTT.

In this sample, this clone turned up once. The J gene is TRBJ1-1, the V gene TRBV19; TRBD1 matches 7 bases. Germline loops: CDR1 LNHDA, CDR2 SQIVND (reference sequence). Germline trimming cut 5 bases from V and 4 bases from J; bases unmatched to any gene: 7. This CDR3 has 14 residues. CDR3 sequence reads: CASSWRDRGTEAFF. CDR3 DNA sequence: TGTGCCAGTAGTTGGCGGGACAGAGGCACTGAAGCTTTCTTT.